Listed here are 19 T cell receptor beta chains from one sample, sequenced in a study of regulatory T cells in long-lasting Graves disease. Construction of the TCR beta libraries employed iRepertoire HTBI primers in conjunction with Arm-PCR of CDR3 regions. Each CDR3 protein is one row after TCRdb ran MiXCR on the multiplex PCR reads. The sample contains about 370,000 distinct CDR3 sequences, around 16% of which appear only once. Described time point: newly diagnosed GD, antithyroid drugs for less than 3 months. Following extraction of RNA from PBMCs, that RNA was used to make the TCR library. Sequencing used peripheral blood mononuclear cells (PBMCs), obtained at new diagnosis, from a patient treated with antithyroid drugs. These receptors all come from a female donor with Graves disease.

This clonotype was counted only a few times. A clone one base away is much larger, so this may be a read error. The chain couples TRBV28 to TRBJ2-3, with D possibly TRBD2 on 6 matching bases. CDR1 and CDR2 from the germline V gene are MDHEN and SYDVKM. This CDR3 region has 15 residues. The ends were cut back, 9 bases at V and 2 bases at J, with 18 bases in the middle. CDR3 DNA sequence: TGTGCCAGTAGCAGGGACTTTTTTCTCACAGATACGCAGTATTTT. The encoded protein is CASSRDFFLTDTQYF.

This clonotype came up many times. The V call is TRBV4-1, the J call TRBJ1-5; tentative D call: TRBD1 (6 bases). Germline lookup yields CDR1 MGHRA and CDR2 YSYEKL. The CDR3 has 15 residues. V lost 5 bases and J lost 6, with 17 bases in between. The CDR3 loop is CASSSQGLLRQPQHF. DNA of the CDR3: TGCGCCAGCAGCTCACAGGGTTTATTGCGTCAGCCCCAGCATTTT.

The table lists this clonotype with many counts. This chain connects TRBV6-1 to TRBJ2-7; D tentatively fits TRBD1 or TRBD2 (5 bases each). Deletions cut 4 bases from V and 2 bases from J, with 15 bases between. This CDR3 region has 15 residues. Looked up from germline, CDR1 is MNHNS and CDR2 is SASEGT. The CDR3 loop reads CASSVGQGVTYEQYF. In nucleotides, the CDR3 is TGTGCCAGCAGTGTTGGGCAGGGAGTAACCTACGAGCAGTACTTC.

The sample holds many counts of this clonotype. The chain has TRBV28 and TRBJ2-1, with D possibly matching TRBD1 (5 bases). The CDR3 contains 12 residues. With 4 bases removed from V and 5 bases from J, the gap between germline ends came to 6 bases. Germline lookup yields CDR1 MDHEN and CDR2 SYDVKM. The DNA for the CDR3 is TGTGCCAGCAGTTACAGGCACAATGAGCAGTTCTTC. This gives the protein CASSYRHNEQFF.

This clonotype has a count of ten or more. CDR3 nucleotides: TGTGCCAGCAGTTTCTCAGCGGACTCCTACGAGCAGTACTTC. Its protein product is CASSFSADSYEQYF. The chain is built from TRBV28 and TRBJ2-7, with a tentative D call TRBD2 (5 bases). Germline V lookup: CDR1 MDHEN, CDR2 SYDVKM. V lost 3 bases to trimming and J lost 0 bases, with 9 bases between them. The CDR3 consists of 14 residues.

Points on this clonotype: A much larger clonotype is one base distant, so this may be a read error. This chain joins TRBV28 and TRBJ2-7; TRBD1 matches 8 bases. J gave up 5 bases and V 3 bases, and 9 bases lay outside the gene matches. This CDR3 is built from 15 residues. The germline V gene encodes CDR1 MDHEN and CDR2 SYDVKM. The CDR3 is CASSFSRGRLHEQYF. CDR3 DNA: TGTGCCAGCAGTTTCTCCAGGGGGCGCCTCCACGAGCAGTACTTC.

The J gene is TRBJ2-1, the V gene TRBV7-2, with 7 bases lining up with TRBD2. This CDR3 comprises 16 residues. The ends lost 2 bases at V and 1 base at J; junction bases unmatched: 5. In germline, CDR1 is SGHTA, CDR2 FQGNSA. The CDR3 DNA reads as TGTGCCAGCAGCTTACCGCGGACTAGATCCTACAATGAGCAGTTCTTC. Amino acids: CASSLPRTRSYNEQFF. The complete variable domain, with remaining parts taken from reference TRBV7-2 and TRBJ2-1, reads GAGVSQSPSNKVTEKGKDVELRCDPISGHTALYWYRQSLGQGLEFLIYFQGNSAPDKSGLPSDRFSAERTGGSVSTLTIQRTQQEDSAVYLCASSLPRTRSYNEQFFGPGTRLTVL.

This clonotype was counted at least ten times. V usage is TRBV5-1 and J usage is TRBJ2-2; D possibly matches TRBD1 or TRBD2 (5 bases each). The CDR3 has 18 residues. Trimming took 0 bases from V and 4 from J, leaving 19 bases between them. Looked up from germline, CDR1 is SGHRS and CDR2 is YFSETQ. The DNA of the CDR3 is TGCGCCAGCAGCTTGGTTACAGAGCGCTGGGACGTCACCGGGGAGCTGTTTTTT. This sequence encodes CASSLVTERWDVTGELFF.

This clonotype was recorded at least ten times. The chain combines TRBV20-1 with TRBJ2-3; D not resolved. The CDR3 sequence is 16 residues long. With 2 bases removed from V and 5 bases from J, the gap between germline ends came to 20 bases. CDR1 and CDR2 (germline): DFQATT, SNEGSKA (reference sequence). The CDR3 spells CSARTPGLADGDTQYF. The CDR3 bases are TGCAGTGCTAGAACTCCTGGTCTCGCTGACGGAGATACGCAGTATTTT.

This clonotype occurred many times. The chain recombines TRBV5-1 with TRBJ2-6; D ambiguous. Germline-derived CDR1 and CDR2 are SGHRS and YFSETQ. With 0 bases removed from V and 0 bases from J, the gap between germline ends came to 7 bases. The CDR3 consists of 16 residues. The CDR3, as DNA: TGCGCCAGCAGCTTGGCCGCGGCCTCTGGGGCCAACGTCCTGACTTTC. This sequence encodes CASSLAAASGANVLTF. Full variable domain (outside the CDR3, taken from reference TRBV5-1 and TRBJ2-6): KAGVTQTPRYLIKTRGQQVTLSCSPISGHRSVSWYQQTPGQGLQFLFEYFSETQRNKGNFPGRFSGRQFSNSRSEMNVSTLELGDSALYLCASSLAAASGANVLTFGAGSRLTVL.

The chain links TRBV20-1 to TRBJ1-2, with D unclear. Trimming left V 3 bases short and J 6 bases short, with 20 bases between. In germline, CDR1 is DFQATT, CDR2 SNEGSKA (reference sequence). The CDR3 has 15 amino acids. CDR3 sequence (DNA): TGCAGTGCTAGGACCATTATTGTGGGAAGCCATGGCTACACCTTC. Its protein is CSARTIIVGSHGYTF.

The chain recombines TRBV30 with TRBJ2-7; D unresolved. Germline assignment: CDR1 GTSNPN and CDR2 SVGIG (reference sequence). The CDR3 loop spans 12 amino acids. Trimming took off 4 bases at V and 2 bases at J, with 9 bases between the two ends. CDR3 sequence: CAWTSGPYEQYF. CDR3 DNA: TGTGCCTGGACTAGTGGCCCCTACGAGCAGTACTTC.

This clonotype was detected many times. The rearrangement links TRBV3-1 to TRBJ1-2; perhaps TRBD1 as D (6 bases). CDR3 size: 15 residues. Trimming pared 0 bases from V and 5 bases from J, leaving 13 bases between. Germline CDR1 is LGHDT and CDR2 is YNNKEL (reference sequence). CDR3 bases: TGTGCCAGCAGCCAAGATACAGGGCCCTGGTATGGCTACACCTTC. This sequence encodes CASSQDTGPWYGYTF.

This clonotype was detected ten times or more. For the CDR3, the DNA is TGTGCCAGCAGCTTAGAACGGCCAGATACGCAGTATTTT. Translated: CASSLERPDTQYF. This chain links TRBV11-2 with TRBJ2-3; no clear D. Germline V lookup: CDR1 SGHAT, CDR2 FQNNGV. Trimming removed 0 bases at V and 4 bases at J, with 5 bases between. There are 13 residues in the CDR3. Using reference TRBV11-2 and TRBJ2-3 for the parts outside the CDR3, the full variable domain is EAGVAQSPRYKIIEKRQSVAFWCNPISGHATLYWYQQILGQGPKLLIQFQNNGVVDDSQLPKDRFSAERLKGVDSTLKIQPAKLEDSAVYLCASSLERPDTQYFGPGTRLTVL.

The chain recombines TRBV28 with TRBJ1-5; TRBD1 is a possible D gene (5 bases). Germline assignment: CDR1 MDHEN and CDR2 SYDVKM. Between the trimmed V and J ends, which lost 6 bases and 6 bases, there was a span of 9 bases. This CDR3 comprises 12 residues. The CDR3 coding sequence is TGTGCCAGCAGCCCCGGGGGTCAGCCCCAGCATTTT. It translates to CASSPGGQPQHF.

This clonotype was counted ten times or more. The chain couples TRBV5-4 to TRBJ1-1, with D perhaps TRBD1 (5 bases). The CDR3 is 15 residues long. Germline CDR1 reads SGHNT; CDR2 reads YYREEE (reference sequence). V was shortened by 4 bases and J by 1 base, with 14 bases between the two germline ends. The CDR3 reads CASSSGGPANTEAFF. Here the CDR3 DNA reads TGTGCCAGCAGCAGTGGGGGTCCGGCGAACACTGAAGCTTTCTTT.

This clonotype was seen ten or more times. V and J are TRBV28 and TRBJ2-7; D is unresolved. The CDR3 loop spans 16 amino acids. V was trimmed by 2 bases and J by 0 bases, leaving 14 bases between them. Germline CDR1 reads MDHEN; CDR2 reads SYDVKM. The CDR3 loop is CASSLESLKSSYEQYF. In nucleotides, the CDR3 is TGTGCCAGCAGTTTAGAGAGTCTAAAGAGCTCCTACGAGCAGTACTTC.

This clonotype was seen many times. CDR3 in DNA: TGTGCCAGCGACGATAAAGGACAGATCCCGCGTCGATATAGCAATCAGCCCCAGCATTTT. This translates into CASDDKGQIPRRYSNQPQHF. This sequence joins TRBV28 and TRBJ1-5, with D perhaps matching TRBD1 (6 bases). Between the trimmed V and J ends, which lost 8 bases and 0 bases, there was a span of 29 bases. This CDR3 has 20 residues. The V gene's germline CDR1 is MDHEN and CDR2 SYDVKM.

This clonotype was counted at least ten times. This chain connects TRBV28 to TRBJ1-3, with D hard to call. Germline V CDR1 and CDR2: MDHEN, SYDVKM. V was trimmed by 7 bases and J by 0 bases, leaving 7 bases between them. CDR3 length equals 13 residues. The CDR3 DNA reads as TGTGCCAGCACGGGATACTCTGGAAACACCATATATTTT. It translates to CASTGYSGNTIYF.